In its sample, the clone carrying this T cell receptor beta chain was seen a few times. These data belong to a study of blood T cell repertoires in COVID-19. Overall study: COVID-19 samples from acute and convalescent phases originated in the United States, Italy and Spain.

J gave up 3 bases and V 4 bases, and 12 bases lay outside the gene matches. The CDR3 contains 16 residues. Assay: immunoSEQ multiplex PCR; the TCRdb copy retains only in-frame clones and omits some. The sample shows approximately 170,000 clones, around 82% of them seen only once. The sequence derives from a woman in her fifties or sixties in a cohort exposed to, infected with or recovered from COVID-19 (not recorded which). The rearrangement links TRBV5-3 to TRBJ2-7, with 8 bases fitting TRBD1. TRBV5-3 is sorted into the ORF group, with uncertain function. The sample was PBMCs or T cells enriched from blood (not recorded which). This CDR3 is CARSATWDRKDYEQYF. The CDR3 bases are TGTGCCAGAAGCGCAACGTGGGACAGGAAAGACTACGAGCAGTACTTC.